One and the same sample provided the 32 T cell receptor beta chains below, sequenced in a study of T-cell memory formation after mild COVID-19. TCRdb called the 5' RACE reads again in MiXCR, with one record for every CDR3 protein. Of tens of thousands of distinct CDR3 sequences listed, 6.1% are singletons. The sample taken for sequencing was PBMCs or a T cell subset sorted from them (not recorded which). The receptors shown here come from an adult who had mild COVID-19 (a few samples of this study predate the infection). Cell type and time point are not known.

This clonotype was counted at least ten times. The CDR3 is CASSSPTNRQGARTIGTGELFF. CDR3 DNA sequence: TGTGCCAGCAGCTCCCCCACTAACAGACAGGGGGCCCGAACGATCGGCACCGGGGAGCTGTTTTTT. The chain employs TRBV7-9 and TRBJ2-2; 10 nucleotides align to TRBD1. The CDR3 sequence is 22 residues long. Unmatched junction bases numbered 24, after V lost 4 bases and J lost 4 bases. Germline-derived CDR1 and CDR2 are SEHNR and FQNEAQ (reference sequence).

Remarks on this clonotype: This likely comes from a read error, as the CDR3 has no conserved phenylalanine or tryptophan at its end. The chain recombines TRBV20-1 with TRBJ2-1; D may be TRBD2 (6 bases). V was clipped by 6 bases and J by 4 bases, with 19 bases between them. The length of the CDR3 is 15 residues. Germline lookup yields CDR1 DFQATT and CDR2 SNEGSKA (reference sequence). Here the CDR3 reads CSATPTSPNYNEQFL. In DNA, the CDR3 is TGCAGTGCAACCCCTACTAGCCCAAATTACAATGAGCAGTTCTTA.

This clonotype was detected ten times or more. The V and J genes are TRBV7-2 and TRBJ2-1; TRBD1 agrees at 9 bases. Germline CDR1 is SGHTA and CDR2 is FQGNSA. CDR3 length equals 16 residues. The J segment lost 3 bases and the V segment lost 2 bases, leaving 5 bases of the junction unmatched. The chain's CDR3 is CASSLHRDRVYNEQFF. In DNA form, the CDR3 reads TGTGCCAGCAGCTTACACCGGGACAGGGTCTACAATGAGCAGTTCTTC.

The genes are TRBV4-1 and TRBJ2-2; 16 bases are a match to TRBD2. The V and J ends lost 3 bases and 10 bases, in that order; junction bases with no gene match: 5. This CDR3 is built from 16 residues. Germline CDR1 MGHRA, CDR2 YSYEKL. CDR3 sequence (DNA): TGCGCCAGCAGCCAGGGACTAGCGGGAGGGCAAGTGGAGCTGTTTTTT. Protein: CASSQGLAGGQVELFF.

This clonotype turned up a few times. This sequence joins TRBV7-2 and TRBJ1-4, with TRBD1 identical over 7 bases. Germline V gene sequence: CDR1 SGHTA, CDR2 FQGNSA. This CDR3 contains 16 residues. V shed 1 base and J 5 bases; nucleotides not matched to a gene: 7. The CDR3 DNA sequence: TGTGCCAGCAGCTTAGTTGGAGGGGGCATGAATGAAAAACTGTTTTTT. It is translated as CASSLVGGGMNEKLFF.

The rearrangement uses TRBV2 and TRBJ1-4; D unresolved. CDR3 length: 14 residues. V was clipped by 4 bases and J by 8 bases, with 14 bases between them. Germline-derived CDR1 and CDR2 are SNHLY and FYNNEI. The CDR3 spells CASSVRSFREKLFF. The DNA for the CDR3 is TGTGCCAGCAGTGTGCGGTCTTTTCGCGAAAAACTGTTTTTT.

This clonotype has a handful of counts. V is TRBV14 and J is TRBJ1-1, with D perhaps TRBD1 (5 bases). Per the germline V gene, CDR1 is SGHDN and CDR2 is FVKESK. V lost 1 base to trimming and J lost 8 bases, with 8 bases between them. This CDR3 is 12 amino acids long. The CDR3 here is CASSQVRGEAFF. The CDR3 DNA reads TGTGCCAGCAGCCAAGTTAGGGGCGAAGCTTTCTTT.

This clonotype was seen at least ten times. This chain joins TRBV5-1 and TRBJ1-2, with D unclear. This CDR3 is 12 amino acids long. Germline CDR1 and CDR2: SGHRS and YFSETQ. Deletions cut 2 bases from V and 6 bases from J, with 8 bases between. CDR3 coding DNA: TGCGCCAGCAGCTTAAACGGGAATGGCTACACCTTC. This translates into CASSLNGNGYTF.

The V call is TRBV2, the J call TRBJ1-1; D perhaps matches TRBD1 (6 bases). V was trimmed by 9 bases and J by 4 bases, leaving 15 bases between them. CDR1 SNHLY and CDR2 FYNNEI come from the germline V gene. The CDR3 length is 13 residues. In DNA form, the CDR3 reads TGTGCCAGAAATTTACAGGGAGGCACTGAAGCTTTCTTT. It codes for CARNLQGGTEAFF.

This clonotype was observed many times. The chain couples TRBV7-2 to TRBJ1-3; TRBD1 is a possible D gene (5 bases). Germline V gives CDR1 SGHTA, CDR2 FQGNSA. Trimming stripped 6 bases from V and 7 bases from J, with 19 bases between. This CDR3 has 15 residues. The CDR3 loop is CASRYSPGLRNTIYF. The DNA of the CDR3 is TGTGCCAGCAGGTACTCTCCGGGACTGAGGAACACCATATATTTT.

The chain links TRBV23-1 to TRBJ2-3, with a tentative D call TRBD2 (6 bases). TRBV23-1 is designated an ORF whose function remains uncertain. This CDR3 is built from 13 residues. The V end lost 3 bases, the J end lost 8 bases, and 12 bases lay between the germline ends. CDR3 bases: TGCGCCAGCAGTCAGTCGGGACTCTTTACGCAGTATTTT. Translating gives CASSQSGLFTQYF.

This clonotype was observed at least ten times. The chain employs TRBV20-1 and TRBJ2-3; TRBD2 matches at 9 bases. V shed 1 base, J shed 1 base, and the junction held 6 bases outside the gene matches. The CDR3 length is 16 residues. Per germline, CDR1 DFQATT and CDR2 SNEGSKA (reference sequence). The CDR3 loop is CSARGRGGMRTDTQYF. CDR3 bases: TGCAGTGCTAGAGGGCGGGGGGGGATGCGCACAGATACGCAGTATTTT.

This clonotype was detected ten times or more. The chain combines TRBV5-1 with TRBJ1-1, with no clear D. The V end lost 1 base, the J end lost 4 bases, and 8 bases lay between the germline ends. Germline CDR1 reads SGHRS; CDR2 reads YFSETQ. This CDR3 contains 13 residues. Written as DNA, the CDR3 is TGCGCCAGCAGCTTGATTGACGGCACTGAAGCTTTCTTT. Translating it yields CASSLIDGTEAFF.

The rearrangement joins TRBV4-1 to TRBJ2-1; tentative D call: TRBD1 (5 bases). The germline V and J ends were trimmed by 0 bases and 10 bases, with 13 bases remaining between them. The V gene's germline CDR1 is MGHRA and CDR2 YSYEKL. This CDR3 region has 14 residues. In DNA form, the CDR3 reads TGCGCCAGCAGCCAAGATCGCAGGGTTAGCGAGCAGTTCTTC. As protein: CASSQDRRVSEQFF.

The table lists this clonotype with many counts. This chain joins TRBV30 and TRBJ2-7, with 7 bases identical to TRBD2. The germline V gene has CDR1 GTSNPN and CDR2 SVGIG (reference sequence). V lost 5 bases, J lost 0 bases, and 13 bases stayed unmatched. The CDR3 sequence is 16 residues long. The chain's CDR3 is CAWVPPWAGDSYEQYF. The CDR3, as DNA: TGTGCCTGGGTACCCCCCTGGGCGGGAGACTCCTACGAGCAGTACTTC.

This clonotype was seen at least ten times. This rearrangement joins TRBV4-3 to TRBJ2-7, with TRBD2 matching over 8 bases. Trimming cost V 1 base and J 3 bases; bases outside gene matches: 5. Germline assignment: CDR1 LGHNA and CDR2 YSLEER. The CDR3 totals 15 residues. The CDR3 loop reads CASSQVSGGDYEQYF. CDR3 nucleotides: TGCGCCAGCAGCCAAGTTTCCGGGGGGGACTACGAGCAGTACTTC.

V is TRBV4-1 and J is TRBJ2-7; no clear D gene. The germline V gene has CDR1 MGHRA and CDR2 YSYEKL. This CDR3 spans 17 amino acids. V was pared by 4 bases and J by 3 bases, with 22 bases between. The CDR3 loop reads CASSPTLTSALYYEQYF. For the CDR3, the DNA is TGCGCCAGCAGCCCCACATTGACCAGCGCGCTGTACTACGAGCAGTACTTC.

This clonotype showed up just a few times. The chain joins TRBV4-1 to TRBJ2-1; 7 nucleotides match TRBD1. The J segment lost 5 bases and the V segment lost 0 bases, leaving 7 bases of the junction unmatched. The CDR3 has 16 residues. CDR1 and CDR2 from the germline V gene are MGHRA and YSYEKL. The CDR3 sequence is CASSQDWDSKNNEQFF. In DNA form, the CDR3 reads TGCGCCAGCAGCCAAGATTGGGACAGCAAAAACAATGAGCAGTTCTTC.

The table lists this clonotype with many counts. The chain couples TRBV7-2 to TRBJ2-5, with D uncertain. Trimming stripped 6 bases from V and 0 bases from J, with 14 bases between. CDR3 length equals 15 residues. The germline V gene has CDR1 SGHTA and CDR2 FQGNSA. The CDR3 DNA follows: TGTGCCAGCAGGCATGGACCCGAGTACCAAGAGACCCAGTACTTC. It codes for CASRHGPEYQETQYF.

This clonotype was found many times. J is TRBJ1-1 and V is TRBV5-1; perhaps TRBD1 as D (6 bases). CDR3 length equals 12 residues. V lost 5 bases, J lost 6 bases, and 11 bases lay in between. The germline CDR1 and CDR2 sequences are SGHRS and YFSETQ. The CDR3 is CASSQQGSEAFF. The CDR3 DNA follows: TGCGCCAGCAGTCAACAGGGCTCTGAAGCTTTCTTT. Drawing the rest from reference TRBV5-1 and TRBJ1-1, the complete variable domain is KAGVTQTPRYLIKTRGQQVTLSCSPISGHRSVSWYQQTPGQGLQFLFEYFSETQRNKGNFPGRFSGRQFSNSRSEMNVSTLELGDSALYLCASSQQGSEAFFGQGTRLTVV.

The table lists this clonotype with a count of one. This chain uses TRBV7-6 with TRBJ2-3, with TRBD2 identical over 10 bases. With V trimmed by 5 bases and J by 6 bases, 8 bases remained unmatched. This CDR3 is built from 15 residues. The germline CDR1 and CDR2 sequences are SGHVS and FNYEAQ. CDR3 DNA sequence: TGTGCCAGCAGCCACTCGGGACTAGCGATGGATACGCAGTATTTT. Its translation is CASSHSGLAMDTQYF.

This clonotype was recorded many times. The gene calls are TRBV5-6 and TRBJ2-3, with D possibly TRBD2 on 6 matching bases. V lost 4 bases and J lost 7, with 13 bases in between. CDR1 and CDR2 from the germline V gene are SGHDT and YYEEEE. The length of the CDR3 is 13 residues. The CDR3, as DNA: TGTGCCAGCAGCCTGGGCGGGGTCTATACGCAGTATTTT. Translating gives CASSLGGVYTQYF.

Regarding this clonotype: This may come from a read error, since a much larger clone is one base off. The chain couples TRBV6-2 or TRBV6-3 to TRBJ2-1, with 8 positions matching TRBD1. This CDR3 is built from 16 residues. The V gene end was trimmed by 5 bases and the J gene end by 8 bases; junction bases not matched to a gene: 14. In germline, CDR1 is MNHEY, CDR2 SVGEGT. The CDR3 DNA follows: TGTGCCAGCAGTCCGGACAGGGTTCTGTATTTGGATGAGCAGTTCTTC. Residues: CASSPDRVLYLDEQFF.

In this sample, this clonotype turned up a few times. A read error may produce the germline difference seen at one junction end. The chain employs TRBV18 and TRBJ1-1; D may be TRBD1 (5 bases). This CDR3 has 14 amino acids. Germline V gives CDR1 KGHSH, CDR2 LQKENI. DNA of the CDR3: TGTGCCAGCTCCCCACGCACAGGAAACACTGAAGCTTTCTTT. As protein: CASSPRTGNTEAFF. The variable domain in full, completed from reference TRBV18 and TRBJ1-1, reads NAGVMQNPRHLVRRRGQEARLRCSPMKGHSHVYWYRQLPEEGLKFMVYLQKENIIDESGMPKERFSAEFPKEGPSILRIQQVVRGDSAAYFCASSPRTGNTEAFFGQGTRLTVV.

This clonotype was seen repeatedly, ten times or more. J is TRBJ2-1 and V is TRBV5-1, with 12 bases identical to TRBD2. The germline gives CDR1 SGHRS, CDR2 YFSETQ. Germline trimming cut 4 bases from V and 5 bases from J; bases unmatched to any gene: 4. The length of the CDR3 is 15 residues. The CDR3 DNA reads TGCGCCAGCAGCACCAGACTAGCGGGGGACAATGAGCAGTTCTTC. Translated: CASSTRLAGDNEQFF.

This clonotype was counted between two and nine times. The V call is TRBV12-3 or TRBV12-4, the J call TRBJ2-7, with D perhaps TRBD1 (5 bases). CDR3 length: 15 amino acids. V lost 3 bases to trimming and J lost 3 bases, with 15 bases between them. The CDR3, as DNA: TGTGCCAGCAGTTTCTCAGGGCGCGGATTCTACGAGCAGTACTTC. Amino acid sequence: CASSFSGRGFYEQYF.

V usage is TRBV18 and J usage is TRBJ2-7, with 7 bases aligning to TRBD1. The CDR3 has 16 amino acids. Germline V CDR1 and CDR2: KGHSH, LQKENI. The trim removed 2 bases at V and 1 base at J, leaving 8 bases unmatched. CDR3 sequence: CASSPSRGTVSYEQYF. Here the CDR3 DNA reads TGTGCCAGCTCACCAAGTAGGGGGACAGTTTCCTACGAGCAGTACTTC.

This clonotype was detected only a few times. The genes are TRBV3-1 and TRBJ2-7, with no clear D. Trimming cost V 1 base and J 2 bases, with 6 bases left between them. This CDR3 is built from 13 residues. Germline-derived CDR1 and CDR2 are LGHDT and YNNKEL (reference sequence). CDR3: CASSQGSAYEQYF. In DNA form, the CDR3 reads TGTGCCAGCAGCCAAGGGTCCGCCTACGAGCAGTACTTC.

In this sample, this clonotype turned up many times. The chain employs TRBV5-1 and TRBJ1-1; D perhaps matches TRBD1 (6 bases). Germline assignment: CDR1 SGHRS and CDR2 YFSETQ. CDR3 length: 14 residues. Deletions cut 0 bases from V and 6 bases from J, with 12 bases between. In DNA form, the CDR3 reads TGCGCCAGCAGCTTGGAAACAGGGTGGGCTGAAGCTTTCTTT. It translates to CASSLETGWAEAFF.

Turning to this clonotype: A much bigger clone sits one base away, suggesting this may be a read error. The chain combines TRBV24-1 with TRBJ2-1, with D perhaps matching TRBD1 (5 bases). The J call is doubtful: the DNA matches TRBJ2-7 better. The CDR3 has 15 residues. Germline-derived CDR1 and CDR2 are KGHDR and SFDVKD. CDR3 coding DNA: TGTGCCACCAGTGACGGAGACAGTCGGGTCAATGAGCAGTACTTC. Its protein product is CATSDGDSRVNEQYF.

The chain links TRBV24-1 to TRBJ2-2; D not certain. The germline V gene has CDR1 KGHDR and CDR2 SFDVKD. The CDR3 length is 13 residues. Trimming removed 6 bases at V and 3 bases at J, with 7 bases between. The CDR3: CATSPGYTGELFF. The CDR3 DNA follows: TGTGCCACCAGTCCGGGTTACACCGGGGAGCTGTTTTTT.

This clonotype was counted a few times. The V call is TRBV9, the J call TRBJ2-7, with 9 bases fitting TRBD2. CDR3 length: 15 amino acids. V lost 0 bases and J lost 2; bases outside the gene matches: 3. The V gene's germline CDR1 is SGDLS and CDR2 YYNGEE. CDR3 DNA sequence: TGTGCCAGCAGCGTAGGACTAGCGGCAACCTACGAGCAGTACTTC. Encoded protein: CASSVGLAATYEQYF. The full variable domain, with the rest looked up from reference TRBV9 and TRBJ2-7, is DSGVTQTPKHLITATGQRVTLRCSPRSGDLSVYWYQQSLDQGLQFLIQYYNGEERAKGNILERFSAQQFPDLHSELNLSSLELGDSALYFCASSVGLAATYEQYFGPGTRLTVT.